This T cell receptor beta chain was identified in a study of blood T cell repertoires in COVID-19. On the study more broadly: Acute-phase and convalescent COVID-19 samples originated in the United States, Italy and Spain.

This CDR3 is built from 15 residues. Unmatched junction bases numbered 11, after V lost 4 bases and J lost 6 bases. Germline V CDR1 and CDR2: MDHEN, SYDVKM. Clones were read by immunoSEQ multiplex PCR, and TCRdb kept only the in-frame ones, dropping some. The sample contains about 6,800 clones, roughly nine tenths of which appear only once. The sequencing input was peripheral blood. The chain uses TRBV28 and TRBJ2-7; 8 nucleotides match TRBD1. The source is a man at least 80 years old with active COVID-19. CDR3 amino acids: CASSSQGVTSREQYF. CDR3 nucleotides: TGTGCCAGCAGTTCACAGGGGGTGACTTCCCGCGAGCAGTACTTC.